What follows is one T cell receptor (beta chain) and its context. The sample comes from a study of T cell changes during pregnancy in multiple sclerosis. The table came from immunoSEQ multiplex PCR; TCRdb's copy has only in-frame clones and leaves some out. Seen here are roughly 100,000 clones, 92% observed once, and the top ten hold 0.75% to 0.95%. This TCR came from a female donor with multiple sclerosis, enrolled in a pregnancy study. This sample comprised peripheral blood, obtained after pregnancy.

This CDR3 reads CASSHHGEVYGYTF. CDR3 in DNA: TGTGCCAGCAGCCACCACGGGGAGGTCTATGGCTACACCTTC. The chain has TRBV14 and TRBJ1-2, with D unclear. Germline V gene sequence: CDR1 SGHDN, CDR2 FVKESK. Trimming removed 3 bases at V and 4 bases at J, with 12 bases between. The CDR3 length is 14 residues.